This T cell receptor beta chain was observed in a study of CD8+ T cells in alopecia areata. Study-level information: Each of the treated patients was given oral tofacitinib, 5 to 10 mg twice daily, for moderate-to-severe alopecia areata. Findings of the study overall: Scalp repertoires also include resident alphabeta T cells from normal skin.

Punch biopsies of lesional scalp, plus peripheral blood, were taken from alopecia areata patients. Following extraction, RNA underwent reverse transcription to cDNA, which served as the sequencing template. This table comes from immunoSEQ multiplex PCR, and its TCRdb copy is limited to in-frame clones, with some not included. The sample carries approximately 11,000 clones, 61% recorded once. Of note for this clone: Its antigen remains unidentified.

Germline V gene lookup returns CDR1 MNHNY and CDR2 SVGAGI (reference sequence). The ends were cut back, 7 bases at V and 6 bases at J, with 18 bases in the middle. The CDR3 is 14 amino acids. The receptor's source is a human donor with alopecia areata. The J gene is TRBJ1-2, the V gene TRBV6-6; D not certain. The specimen sequenced was skin. This CDR3 reads CASIQFPGRDGYTF. Here the CDR3 DNA reads TGTGCCAGCATTCAATTCCCCGGGCGTGATGGCTACACCTTC.